The text below deals with one T cell receptor (beta chain). Other DNA sequences in this specimen translate into the identical CDR3. This sample stems from a study of blood T cell repertoires in COVID-19. Background on the study: Sites in the United States, Italy and Spain provided acute and convalescent COVID-19 samples.

Clones were sequenced by immunoSEQ multiplex PCR, and TCRdb holds only the in-frame ones, with some missing. The sample includes about 51,000 clones, 91% of them seen just once. Germline assignment: CDR1 SGHTA and CDR2 FQGNSA. V was pared by 4 bases and J by 3 bases, with 3 bases of the junction left unmatched. The CDR3 contains 15 residues. The receptor's source is a man aged 50 to 60 with acute or convalescent COVID-19. V gene TRBV7-2 combines with J gene TRBJ2-1; 10 nucleotides line up with TRBD2. Sequenced sample: peripheral blood. The CDR3, as DNA: TGTGCCAGCAGCTCAAGGACTAGCGGCTACAATGAGCAGTTCTTC. Encoded protein: CASSSRTSGYNEQFF.